The rows below give T cell receptor beta chains drawn from one sample of a study of blood T cell repertoires in COVID-19. Libraries were prepared by immunoSEQ multiplex PCR; TCRdb keeps only in-frame clonotypes and omits some of them. Of about 320,000 clones in the sample, 90% were seen once. Sequencing input: PBMCs or T cells enriched from blood (not recorded which). The receptors were gathered from a woman aged 25 to 39 who had been exposed to COVID-19. Each CDR3 is given with its conserved first and last residue. Fields, in order: V gene, D gene, J gene, clone size, CDR3 DNA, CDR3 protein. D genes are given only for firm matches. Not every row has a clone size; where given, it reads once, few, many or a size class.

V: TRBV11-2; D: NA; J: TRBJ1-1; size: NA; DNA: TGTGCCAGCAGCTTAATCGCGGGGACTCTAACTGAAGCTTTCTTT; CDR3: CASSLIAGTLTEAFF
V: TRBV6-2/TRBV6-3; D: NA; J: TRBJ2-7; size: few; DNA: TGTGCCAGCAGTTCAGGGTCCTACGAGCAGTACTTC; CDR3: CASSSGSYEQYF
V: TRBV6-1; D: NA; J: TRBJ2-7; size: NA; DNA: TGTGCCAGCAGTGAAGGAATCGGGAGATCCTACGAGCAGTACTTC; CDR3: CASSEGIGRSYEQYF
V: TRBV5-1; D: NA; J: TRBJ1-5; size: NA; DNA: TGCGCCAGCAGCTTGGTCGGGGATCAGCCCCAGCATTTT; CDR3: CASSLVGDQPQHF
V: TRBV2; D: TRBD1; J: TRBJ2-2; size: NA; DNA: TGTGCCAGCGGACAGGGTTCCGGGGAGCTGTTTTTT; CDR3: CASGQGSGELFF
V: TRBV11-1; D: NA; J: TRBJ1-1; size: once; DNA: TGTGCCAGCAGCTTTAAATTCACAGGGTCTGAAGCTTTCTTT; CDR3: CASSFKFTGSEAFF
V: TRBV5-1; D: NA; J: TRBJ2-2; size: NA; DNA: TGCGCCAGCACCTACAGGGAGAACACCGGGGAGCTGTTTTTT; CDR3: CASTYRENTGELFF
V: TRBV6-5; D: TRBD2; J: TRBJ2-5; size: NA; DNA: TGTGCCAGCAGCCCGGGACTACAAGAGACCCAGTACTTC; CDR3: CASSPGLQETQYF
V: TRBV18; D: NA; J: TRBJ1-1; size: NA; DNA: TGTGCCAGCGCGGGGAGGAGCACGAACACTGAAGCTTTCTTT; CDR3: CASAGRSTNTEAFF
V: TRBV18; D: TRBD1; J: TRBJ1-5; size: NA; DNA: TGTGCCAGCTCACCACCATCCAGGGGGAATCAGCCCCAGCATTTT; CDR3: CASSPPSRGNQPQHF
V: TRBV7-2; D: NA; J: TRBJ1-4; size: NA; DNA: TGTGCCAGCAGCTTATCAACAGGGCTTAATGAAAAACTGTTTTTT; CDR3: CASSLSTGLNEKLFF
V: TRBV11-2; D: TRBD2; J: TRBJ2-3; size: NA; DNA: TGTGCCAGCAGCCCCCCGAGGCGGGGGGTGACAGATACGCAGTATTTT; CDR3: CASSPPRRGVTDTQYF
V: TRBV19; D: NA; J: TRBJ1-1; size: NA; DNA: TGTGCCAGTAGTCTGGGGCGCTTCACTGAAGCTTTCTTT; CDR3: CASSLGRFTEAFF
V: TRBV14; D: TRBD1; J: TRBJ1-6; size: NA; DNA: TGTGCCAGCAGCCACGGGACAGGGTTCGGGTCACCCCTCCACTTT; CDR3: CASSHGTGFGSPLHF
V: TRBV23-1; D: NA; J: TRBJ2-7; size: NA; DNA: TGCGCCAGCAGTCAACCACACAGGGACAAAGGGCAGTACTTC; CDR3: CASSQPHRDKGQYF
V: TRBV6-5; D: NA; J: TRBJ2-7; size: NA; DNA: TGTGCCAGCAGTAGTGACAGACCGCCAGCCTACGAGCAGTACTTC; CDR3: CASSSDRPPAYEQYF
V: TRBV7-2; D: NA; J: TRBJ2-7; size: NA; DNA: TGTGCCAGCAGCCCTACAGGGATCGAGCAGTACTTC; CDR3: CASSPTGIEQYF
V: TRBV7-8; D: TRBD2; J: TRBJ2-1; size: NA; DNA: TGTGCCAGCAGCTTAAGGCTAGCGGGGGGGTATCCTAGCTCCTACAATGAGCAGTTCTTC; CDR3: CASSLRLAGGYPSSYNEQFF
V: TRBV11-3; D: NA; J: TRBJ2-3; size: NA; DNA: TGTGCCAGCAGCTTAGAGGGGACTGGTAGCACAGATACGCAGTATTTT; CDR3: CASSLEGTGSTDTQYF
V: TRBV2; D: NA; J: TRBJ1-2; size: once; DNA: TGTGCCAGCAGTGAACAGCGGGACGACTATGGCTACACCTTC; CDR3: CASSEQRDDYGYTF
V: TRBV9; D: NA; J: TRBJ1-2; size: NA; DNA: TGTGCCAGCAGCGTAAAGGGGTATGGGCGCTATGGCTACACCTTC; CDR3: CASSVKGYGRYGYTF
V: TRBV2; D: NA; J: TRBJ1-1; size: NA; DNA: TGTGCCAGCAGCGCTACCTACAGGGACACTGAAGCTTTCTTT; CDR3: CASSATYRDTEAFF
V: TRBV27; D: TRBD1; J: TRBJ2-5; size: NA; DNA: TGTGCCAGCAGTTCTCTGACAGGGGAGGAGACCCAGTACTTC; CDR3: CASSSLTGEETQYF
V: TRBV9; D: TRBD1; J: TRBJ1-6; size: NA; DNA: TGTGCCAGCAGCGTAGAACAGGGGAGGTCACCCCTCCACTTT; CDR3: CASSVEQGRSPLHF
V: TRBV5-1; D: NA; J: TRBJ1-1; size: NA; DNA: TGCGCCAGCAGCCGCGGGGCCCAACCTTTTGAAGCTTTCTTT; CDR3: CASSRGAQPFEAFF
V: TRBV11-2; D: NA; J: TRBJ2-1; size: NA; DNA: TGTGCCAGCAGCTCATTACAGGTATTCAATGAGCAGTTCTTC; CDR3: CASSSLQVFNEQFF
V: TRBV18; D: NA; J: TRBJ2-7; size: NA; DNA: TGTGCCAGCTCACTGACAGGAACGGCCTACGAGCAGTACTTC; CDR3: CASSLTGTAYEQYF
V: TRBV5-6; D: TRBD2; J: TRBJ2-5; size: NA; DNA: TGTGCCAGCAGCCGGCGGGGCGGGGGAGAGACCCAGTACTTC; CDR3: CASSRRGGGETQYF
V: TRBV6-1; D: NA; J: TRBJ1-6; size: NA; DNA: TGTGCCAGCAGTGATGGGGGAGGAGGTTCACCCCTCCACTTT; CDR3: CASSDGGGGSPLHF
V: TRBV24-1; D: TRBD2; J: TRBJ2-7; size: once; DNA: TGTGCCACCAGTGGGGGGGGCTACGAGCAGTACTTC; CDR3: CATSGGGYEQYF
V: TRBV5-4; D: NA; J: TRBJ1-4; size: NA; DNA: TGTGCCAGCAGACCTGGGCCCGATCGAGGGAGAGAAAAACTGTTTTTT; CDR3: CASRPGPDRGREKLFF
V: TRBV4-1; D: NA; J: TRBJ1-6; size: NA; DNA: TGCGCCAGCAGCCAGGAGATGGGGAGGGGATTTAATTCACCCCTCCACTTT; CDR3: CASSQEMGRGFNSPLHF
V: TRBV5-1; D: NA; J: TRBJ2-3; size: NA; DNA: TGCGCCAGCAGTCTTGGGTTCCAGGGTAAAGATACGCAGTATTTT; CDR3: CASSLGFQGKDTQYF